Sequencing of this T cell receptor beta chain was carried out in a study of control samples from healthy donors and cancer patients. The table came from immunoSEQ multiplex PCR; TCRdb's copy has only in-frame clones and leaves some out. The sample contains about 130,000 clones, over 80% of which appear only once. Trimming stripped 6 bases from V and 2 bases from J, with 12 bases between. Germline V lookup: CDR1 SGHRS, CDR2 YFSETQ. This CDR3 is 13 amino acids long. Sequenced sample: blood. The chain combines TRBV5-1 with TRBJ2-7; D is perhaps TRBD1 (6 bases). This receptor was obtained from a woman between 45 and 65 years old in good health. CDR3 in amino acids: CASKVGQTYEQYF. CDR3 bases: TGCGCCAGCAAGGTCGGACAGACCTACGAGCAGTACTTC.